Sequencing of this TCR beta chain was carried out in a study of cytomegalovirus exposure and HLA in healthy donors. These donors were members of the roughly 120-subject validation cohort, a group separate from the roughly 670-subject first cohort. The CDR3 spans 16 residues. Germline lookup yields CDR1 WSHSY and CDR2 SAAADI. V lost 4 bases to trimming and J lost 1 base, with 13 bases between them. Some clones are missing from TCRdb's copy, which holds only in-frame ones; the method was immunoSEQ multiplex PCR. The sample has fewer than 200,000 clones, 85% seen once. The TCR was taken from a young man in good health and CMV-seropositive. Sequenced material: PBMCs. The rearrangement uses TRBV10-2 and TRBJ2-2; D is perhaps TRBD2 (6 bases). CDR3 bases: TGCGCCAGCAGTGGGCCGACTAGTGTGAACACCGGGGAGCTGTTTTTT. As protein: CASSGPTSVNTGELFF.